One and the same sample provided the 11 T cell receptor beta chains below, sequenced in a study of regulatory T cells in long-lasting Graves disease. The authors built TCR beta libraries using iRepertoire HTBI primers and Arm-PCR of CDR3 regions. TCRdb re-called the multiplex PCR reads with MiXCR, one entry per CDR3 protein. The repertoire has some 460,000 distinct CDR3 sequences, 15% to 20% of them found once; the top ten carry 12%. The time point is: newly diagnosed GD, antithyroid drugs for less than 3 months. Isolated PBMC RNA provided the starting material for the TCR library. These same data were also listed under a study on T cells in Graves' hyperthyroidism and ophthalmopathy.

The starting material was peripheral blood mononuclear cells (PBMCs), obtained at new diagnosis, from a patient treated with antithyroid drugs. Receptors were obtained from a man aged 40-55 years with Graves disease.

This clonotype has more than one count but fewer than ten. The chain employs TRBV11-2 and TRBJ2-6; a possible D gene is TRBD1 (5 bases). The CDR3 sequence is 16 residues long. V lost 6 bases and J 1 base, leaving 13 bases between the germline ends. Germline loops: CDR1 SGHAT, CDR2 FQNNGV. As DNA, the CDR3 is TGTGCCAGCAGACGGAGAGGACAATCTGGGGCCAACGTCCTGACTTTC. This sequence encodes CASRRRGQSGANVLTF.

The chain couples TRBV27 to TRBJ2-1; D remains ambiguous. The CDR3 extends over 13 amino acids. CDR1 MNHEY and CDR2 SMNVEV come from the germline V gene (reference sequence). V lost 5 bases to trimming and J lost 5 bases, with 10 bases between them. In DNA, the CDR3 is TGTGCCAGCAGTCCCGGGCCCGACAATGAGCAGTTCTTC. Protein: CASSPGPDNEQFF.

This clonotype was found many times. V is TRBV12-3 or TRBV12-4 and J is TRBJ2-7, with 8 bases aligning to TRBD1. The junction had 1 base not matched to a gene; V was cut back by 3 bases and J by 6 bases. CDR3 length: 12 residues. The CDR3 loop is CASSLTGAEQYF. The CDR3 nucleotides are TGTGCCAGCAGTTTGACAGGGGCCGAGCAGTACTTC.

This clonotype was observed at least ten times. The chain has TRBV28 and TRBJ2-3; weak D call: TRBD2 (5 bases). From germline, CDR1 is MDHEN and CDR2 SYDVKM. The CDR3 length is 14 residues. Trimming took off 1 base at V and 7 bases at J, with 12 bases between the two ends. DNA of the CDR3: TGTGCCAGCAGTTTATCCAGGTCGGGGAATACGCAGTATTTT. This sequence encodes CASSLSRSGNTQYF.

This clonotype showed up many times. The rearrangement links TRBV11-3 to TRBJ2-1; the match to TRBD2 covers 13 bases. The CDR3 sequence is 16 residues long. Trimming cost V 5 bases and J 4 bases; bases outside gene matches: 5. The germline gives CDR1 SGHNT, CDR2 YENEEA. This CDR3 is CASSPQGLAGYNEQFF. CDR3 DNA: TGTGCCAGCAGCCCTCAGGGACTAGCGGGATACAATGAGCAGTTCTTC. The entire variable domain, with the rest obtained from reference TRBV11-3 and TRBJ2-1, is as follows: EAGVVQSPRYKIIEKKQPVAFWCNPISGHNTLYWYLQNLGQGPELLIRYENEEAVDDSQLPKDRFSAERLKGVDSTLKIQPAELGDSAVYLCASSPQGLAGYNEQFFGPGTRLTVL.

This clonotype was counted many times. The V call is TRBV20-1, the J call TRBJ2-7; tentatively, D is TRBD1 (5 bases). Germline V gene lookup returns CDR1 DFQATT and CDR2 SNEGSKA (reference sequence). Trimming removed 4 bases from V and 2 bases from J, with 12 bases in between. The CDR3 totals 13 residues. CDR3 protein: CSANPDRTYEQYF. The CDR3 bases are TGCAGTGCTAACCCCGACAGAACCTACGAGCAGTACTTC.

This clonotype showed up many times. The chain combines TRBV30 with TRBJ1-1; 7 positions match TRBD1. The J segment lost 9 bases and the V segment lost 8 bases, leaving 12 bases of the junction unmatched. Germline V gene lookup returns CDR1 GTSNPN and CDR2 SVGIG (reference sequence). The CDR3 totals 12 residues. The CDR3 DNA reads TGTGCCGGTATGACAGGGTTAATTAAAGCTTTCTTT. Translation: CAGMTGLIKAFF.

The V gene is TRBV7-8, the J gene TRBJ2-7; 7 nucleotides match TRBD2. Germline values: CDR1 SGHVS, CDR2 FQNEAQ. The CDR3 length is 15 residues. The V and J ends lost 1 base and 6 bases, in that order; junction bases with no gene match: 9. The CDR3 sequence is CASSLVGGSEAEQYF. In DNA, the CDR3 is TGTGCCAGCAGCTTAGTGGGAGGGTCTGAGGCCGAGCAGTACTTC.

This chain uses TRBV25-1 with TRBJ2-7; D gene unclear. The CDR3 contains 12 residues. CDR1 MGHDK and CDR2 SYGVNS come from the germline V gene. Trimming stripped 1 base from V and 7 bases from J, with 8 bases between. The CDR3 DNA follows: TGTGCCAGCAGTGAATTGATAGGTGAGCAGTACTTC. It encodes CASSELIGEQYF.

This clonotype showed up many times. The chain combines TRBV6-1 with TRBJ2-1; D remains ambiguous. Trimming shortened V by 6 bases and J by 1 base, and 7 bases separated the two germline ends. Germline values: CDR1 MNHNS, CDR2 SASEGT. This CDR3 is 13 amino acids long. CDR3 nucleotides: TGTGCCAGCAGCGAGTATTCCTACAATGAGCAGTTCTTC. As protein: CASSEYSYNEQFF.

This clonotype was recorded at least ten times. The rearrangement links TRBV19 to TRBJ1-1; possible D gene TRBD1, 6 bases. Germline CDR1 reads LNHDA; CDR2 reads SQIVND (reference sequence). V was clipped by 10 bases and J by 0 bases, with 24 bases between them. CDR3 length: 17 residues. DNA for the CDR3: TGTGCCACCACGATGGTCGTCGCAGGGGTGATGAACACTGAAGCTTTCTTT. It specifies CATTMVVAGVMNTEAFF.